This T cell receptor (beta chain) is drawn from a study of shared clonotypes between healthy human individuals. Of note for this clone: Antigen: not known. The junction does not match germline at one end; this may be a read error.

Sequencing was performed with immunoSEQ multiplex PCR; in TCRdb, only in-frame clones are kept and a portion is missing. The profile shows more than 500,000 clones, 90% to 96% of them singletons. General observations from the study: Clonotype sharing among donors was thought likely to change with sequencing depth.

Germline V lookup: CDR1 PRHDT, CDR2 FYEKMQ (reference sequence). This CDR3 is built from 14 residues. Both subsets, CD45RA+ naive and CD45RA-negative memory, were split from the CD4+ cells. The chain has TRBV13 and TRBJ2-1, with D perhaps TRBD2 (5 bases). The sample comprised naive CD4+ T cells sorted from blood. The sample's subset: CD45RA+ positively selected. The TCR comes from a woman in her twenties or thirties in good health. In nucleotides, the CDR3 is TGTGCCAGCAGCTTTTTGGAGGCCTACAGTGAGCAGTTCTTC. Residues: CASSFLEAYSEQFF.